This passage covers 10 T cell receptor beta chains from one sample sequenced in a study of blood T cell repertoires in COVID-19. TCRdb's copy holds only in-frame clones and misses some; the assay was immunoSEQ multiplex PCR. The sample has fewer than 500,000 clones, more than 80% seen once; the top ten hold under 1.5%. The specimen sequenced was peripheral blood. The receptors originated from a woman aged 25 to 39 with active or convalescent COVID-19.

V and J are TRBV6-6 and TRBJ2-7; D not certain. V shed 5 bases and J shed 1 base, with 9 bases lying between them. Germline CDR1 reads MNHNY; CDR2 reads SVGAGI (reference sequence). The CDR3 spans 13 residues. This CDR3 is CASSKQPSYEQYF. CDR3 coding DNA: TGTGCCAGCAGTAAACAGCCATCCTACGAGCAGTACTTC.

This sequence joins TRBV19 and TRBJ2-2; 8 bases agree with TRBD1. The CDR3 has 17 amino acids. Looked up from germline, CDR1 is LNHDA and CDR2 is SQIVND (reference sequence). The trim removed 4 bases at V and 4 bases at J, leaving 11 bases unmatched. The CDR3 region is CASSKNRGDRGTGELFF. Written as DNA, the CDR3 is TGTGCCAGTAGTAAAAACAGGGGGGATCGAGGCACCGGGGAGCTGTTTTTT.

The CDR3 spells CASSTTGAYEQYF. The CDR3 coding sequence is TGTGCCAGCAGCACGACAGGGGCCTACGAGCAGTACTTC. The chain is built from TRBV7-2 and TRBJ2-7; 8 nucleotides line up with TRBD1. There are 13 residues in the CDR3. Germline lookup yields CDR1 SGHTA and CDR2 FQGNSA. Trimming took 5 bases from V and 2 from J; bases not matched to a gene: 2.

In nucleotides, the CDR3 is TGTGCCAGCAGCCAAGCCCCGGGACAGCTAGATGGCTACACCTTC. Translated: CASSQAPGQLDGYTF. V and J are TRBV4-2 and TRBJ1-2, with 7 bases lining up with TRBD1. This CDR3 has 15 amino acids. V lost 1 base and J lost 6; bases outside the gene matches: 8. The germline CDR1 and CDR2 sequences are LGHNA and YNFKEQ.

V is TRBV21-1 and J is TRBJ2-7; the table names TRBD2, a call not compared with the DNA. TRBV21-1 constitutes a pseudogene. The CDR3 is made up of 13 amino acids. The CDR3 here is CASIGGCTYEQYF. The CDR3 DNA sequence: TGTGCCAGCATAGGAGGTTGTACCTACGAGCAGTACTTC.

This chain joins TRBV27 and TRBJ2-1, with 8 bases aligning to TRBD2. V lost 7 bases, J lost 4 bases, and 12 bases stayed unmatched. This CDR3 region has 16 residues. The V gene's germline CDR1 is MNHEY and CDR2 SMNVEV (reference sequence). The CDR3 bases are TGTGCCAGCATCCCGACTAGCGTCGTGGGATACAATGAGCAGTTCTTC. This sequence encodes CASIPTSVVGYNEQFF.

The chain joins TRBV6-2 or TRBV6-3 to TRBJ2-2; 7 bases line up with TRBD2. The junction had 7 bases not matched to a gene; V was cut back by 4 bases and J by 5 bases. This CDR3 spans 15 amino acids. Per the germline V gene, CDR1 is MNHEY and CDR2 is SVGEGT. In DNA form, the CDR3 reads TGTGCCAGCAGTTCTGGAGGGAGGGAAACCGGGGAGCTGTTTTTT. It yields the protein CASSSGGRETGELFF.

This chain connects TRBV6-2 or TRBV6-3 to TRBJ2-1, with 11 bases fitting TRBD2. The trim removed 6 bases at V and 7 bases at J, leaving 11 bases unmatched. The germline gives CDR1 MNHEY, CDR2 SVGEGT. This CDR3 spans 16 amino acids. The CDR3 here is CASSPRLAGFGNEQFF. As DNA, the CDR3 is TGTGCCAGCAGCCCCAGACTAGCGGGGTTTGGTAATGAGCAGTTCTTC.

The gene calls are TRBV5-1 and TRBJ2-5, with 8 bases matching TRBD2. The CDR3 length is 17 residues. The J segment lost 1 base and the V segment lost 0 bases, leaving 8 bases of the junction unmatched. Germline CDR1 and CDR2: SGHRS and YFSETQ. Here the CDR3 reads CASSLAGGGPIQETQYF. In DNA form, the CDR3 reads TGCGCCAGCAGCTTGGCGGGAGGGGGACCCATCCAAGAGACCCAGTACTTC.

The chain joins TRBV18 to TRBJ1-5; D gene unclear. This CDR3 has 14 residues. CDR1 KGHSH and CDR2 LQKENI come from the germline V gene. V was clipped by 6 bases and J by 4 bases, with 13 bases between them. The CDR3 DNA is TGTGCCAGCTCGCCGGACGGAGGGAATCAGCCCCAGCATTTT. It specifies CASSPDGGNQPQHF.